This TCR beta chain is from a study of blood T cell repertoires in COVID-19 (dated by TCRdb to 2020 to 2021). A note on the overall study: The collaborator samples originated in the United States, Italy and Spain and spanned the acute and convalescent phases of COVID-19. The prospective study material was composed of cDNA or gDNA derived from T cells, B-cell-depleted T cells, or PBMCs. The dataset comprised deeply sampled blood TCRbeta repertoires from subjects exposed to, actively infected with, or recovered from COVID-19. The repertoires were released in a freely available public database meant as a resource for research on the immune response to SARS-CoV-2. The samples were drawn from the first 160 participants of the ongoing ImmuneRACE study and from more than 1,000 subjects provided by 6 global collaborators. A de-identified subject ID, COVID-19 status, age in years and sex were almost always included in the sample metadata. Where available, HLA class I and class II types were obtained from metadata supplied by the sample provider rather than from assay-based typing.

Beyond this particular receptor, the publication reports: The quantity of clinical and demographic metadata differed by source and by participant and was supplied without curation.

This clone was detected only a few times. Which antigen it targets is not known. Nothing much larger sits one base from this clone, and base qualities are not available. The immunoSEQ Assay, a bias-controlled multiplex PCR, was used to amplify TCRbeta CDR3 regions from genomic DNA. The study's own analysis went as follows. The number of nucleated cells in each sample was estimated from the amplification of reference gene primers within the assay. To quantify the absolute abundance of each unique TCRbeta CDR3 rearrangement, sequence reads were collapsed and filtered. For each sample, productive Simpson clonality was calculated by taking the square root of Simpson's diversity index across productive rearrangements. Imported from immuneACCESS, the table was reduced by TCRdb to in-frame sequences with V and J called. These copies leave out some clones; in studies compared against another copy, an unresolved V gene accounts for under half, and the cause of the remainder is not known. The V and J calls and clone size are taken from that table; D and trimming were inferred from the DNA. The table for this sample lists approximately 240,000 clones; more than 70% of them were counted only once. 2.1% of the sample rests with the top ten.

V is shortened by 4 bases, J by 7 bases, and the region joining them spans 17 bases. Sequences LGHNA (CDR1) and YSLEER (CDR2) are obtained from the germline V gene. Including cysteine and phenylalanine, the CDR3 has 15 amino acids. Only the CDR3 region is kept as DNA, spanning 45 bases read in frame from base 1. A second Seattle source provided samples from volunteer blood donors who had recovered from COVID-19. Collaborating institutions collected whole blood in K2EDTA tubes following their own protocols. For TCRbeta analysis, collaborator samples were shipped as frozen whole blood, as isolated PBMCs, or as DNA extracted from either sample type.

Recombination connected TRBV4-3 to TRBJ1-5, with TRBD1 perhaps the D gene, on 6 matching bases. This clonotype originated in a woman aged 40 to 50 who had recovered from COVID-19. The sample taken for sequencing was peripheral blood. CDR3 loop: CASSPYRVPPQPQHF. Read as DNA, the sequence is TGCGCCAGCAGCCCCTACAGGGTCCCCCCGCAGCCCCAGCATTTT.